These 22 T cell receptor beta chains were all obtained from the same sample, sequenced in a study of tumor-infiltrating lymphocytes in primary liver carcinoma. Total RNA and DNA came together from approximately 20-30 mg of bulk tissue without cell sorting. Making TCR beta cDNA involved approximately 510 ng total RNA and a constant-region primer. Construction of TCR beta libraries relied on three successive nested multiplex PCR rounds employing slightly modified ARM-PCR. TRBV1-TRBV30 forward and Cbeta reverse primers drove the first two roughly 10-cycle rounds. MiXCR was run by TCRdb on the multiplex PCR reads, yielding one entry per CDR3 protein. The sample records roughly 120,000 distinct CDR3 sequences, around 60% being singletons. The sequenced sample was liver tumor tissue from sampling region 3. Subset specified: tumor region T3, left-lateral pole. Receptors originate from a woman aged 55-69 years with primary liver carcinoma and hepatitis B virus infection.

The chain recombines TRBV25-1 with TRBJ1-5, with unresolved D. This CDR3 is 15 amino acids long. Trimming removed 3 bases from V and 2 bases from J, with 11 bases in between. The germline V gene encodes CDR1 MGHDK and CDR2 SYGVNS. This CDR3 reads CASSDSTLGNQPQHF. CDR3 sequence (DNA): TGTGCCAGCAGTGATAGCACCCTTGGCAATCAGCCCCAGCATTTT.

The chain couples TRBV19 to TRBJ1-5; D gene unclear. The V end was cut by 0 bases, the J end by 4 bases, with 13 bases between. The CDR3 sequence is 16 residues long. Germline-derived CDR1 and CDR2 are LNHDA and SQIVND (reference sequence). The DNA of the CDR3 is TGTGCCAGTAGTATAGATCCGTTGGCTCCTAATCAGCCCCAGCATTTT. This translates into CASSIDPLAPNQPQHF. Together with reference TRBV19 and TRBJ1-5, the CDR3 gives the full variable domain: DGGITQSPKYLFRKEGQNVTLSCEQNLNHDAMYWYRQDPGQGLRLIYYSQIVNDFQKGDIAEGYSVSREKKESFPLTVTSAQKNPTAFYLCASSIDPLAPNQPQHFGDGTRLSIL.

Concerning this clonotype: Lacking the conserved final phenylalanine or tryptophan, this CDR3 likely reflects a read error. V is TRBV11-2 and J is TRBJ2-3, with TRBD2 as a possible D gene (6 bases). The V gene lost 5 bases and the J gene lost 4 bases, with 10 bases spanning the gap. In germline, CDR1 is SGHAT, CDR2 FQNNGV. The CDR3 runs to 13 residues. For the CDR3, the DNA is TGTGCCAGCAGCCTACGACTAGCAGATACGCAGTATTCT. This sequence encodes CASSLRLADTQYS.

A word on this clonotype: A read error may explain this, as a much larger clone is one base away. V gene TRBV29-1 combines with J gene TRBJ1-2; no reliable D call. Germline CDR1 and CDR2: SQVTM and ANQGSEA. V was clipped by 5 bases and J by 6 bases, with 10 bases between them. CDR3 length: 11 amino acids. The CDR3 DNA sequence: TGCAGCGTTCTGATAGGAGATGGCTACACCTTC. It is translated as CSVLIGDGYTF.

A word on this clonotype: The junction and the germline gene differ at one end; a read error may be behind it. The chain uses TRBV11-3 and TRBJ1-3, with 7 bases lining up with TRBD1. The CDR3 is 16 amino acids. Per the germline V gene, CDR1 is SGHNT and CDR2 is YENEEA. The CDR3 DNA sequence: TGTGCCAGCGGCTTCACAGGACAGGTCTCTGGAAACACCATATATTTT. Its protein product is CASGFTGQVSGNTIYF.

A word on this clonotype: The junction shows a germline mismatch at one end, possibly a read error. The gene calls are TRBV11-2 and TRBJ2-1; no definite D call. This CDR3 has 13 amino acids. Germline loops: CDR1 SGHAT, CDR2 FQNNGV. The CDR3 reads CASIVESYDEQFF. The CDR3 region has the DNA TGTGCTAGCATCGTGGAATCCTACGATGAGCAGTTCTTC.

This clonotype was seen more than once but under ten times. At one boundary the junction diverges from the germline segment, which might be a read error. J is TRBJ1-1 and V is TRBV6-1; D may be TRBD1 (6 bases). CDR1 is MNHNS, CDR2 SASEGT, per germline. CDR3 length: 12 amino acids. Here the CDR3 reads CASSRRGTEAPF. In nucleotides, the CDR3 is TGTGCCAGCAGCAGAAGGGGGACTGAAGCTCCCTTT.

To note about this clonotype: No conserved phenylalanine or tryptophan ends this CDR3, so it is likely a read error. The rearrangement joins TRBV11-2 to TRBJ1-2; a weak D match, TRBD1 (5 bases). In germline, CDR1 is SGHAT, CDR2 FQNNGV. There are 15 residues in the CDR3. CDR3 in DNA: TGTGACAACACACGTTCGTGGGGGGGAGGCAGTGGCTACACCCTC. Residues: CDNTRSWGGGSGYTL.

The genes are TRBV6-1 and TRBJ2-1; D is undetermined. The germline gives CDR1 MNHNS, CDR2 SASEGT. The CDR3 spans 12 residues. The V gene lost 3 bases and the J gene lost 3 bases, with 3 bases spanning the gap. CDR3 sequence: CASSDRYNEQFF. In DNA form, the CDR3 reads TGTGCCAGCAGTGACCGCTACAATGAGCAGTTCTTC.

This clonotype is medium-sized (0.01 to 0.1%) in the sample. This sequence joins TRBV11-2 and TRBJ2-2, with D maybe TRBD2 (5 bases). Germline loops: CDR1 SGHAT, CDR2 FQNNGV. The CDR3 is 13 residues long. V was pared by 5 bases and J by 6 bases, with 10 bases between. CDR3 region: CASSRERAGELFF. CDR3 sequence (DNA): TGTGCCAGCAGCCGCGAGAGGGCCGGGGAGCTGTTTTTT.

The chain uses TRBV7-9 and TRBJ1-2; D not certain. This CDR3 spans 15 amino acids. The germline gives CDR1 SEHNR, CDR2 FQNEAQ (reference sequence). Trimming left V 7 bases short and J 2 bases short, with 17 bases between. CDR3 nucleotides: TGTGCCAGCACCGAGCGGGCGGGCGGAAACTATGGCTACACCTTC. Encoded protein: CASTERAGGNYGYTF.

As for this clonotype: An end of the junction differs from the germline gene, which may be a read error. The chain carries TRBV11-2 and TRBJ2-7; 8 bases agree with TRBD2. CDR1 and CDR2 from the germline V gene are SGHAT and FQNNGV. CDR3 size: 16 residues. Here the CDR3 reads CASSSSGPGGPYERYF. The CDR3 nucleotides are TGTGCCAGCAGCTCGTCGGGTCCGGGAGGGCCCTACGAGCGGTACTTC.

On this clonotype: A junction end diverges from the germline sequence, so it may reflect a read error. DNA for the CDR3: TGTGCCAGCAGGGGGGGGACTAGCGGGAGTTCCTACAGTGAGCAGTTCTTC. Translation: CASRGGTSGSSYSEQFF. The rearrangement joins TRBV12-3 or TRBV12-4 to TRBJ2-1; TRBD2 aligns across 14 bases. The CDR3 extends over 17 amino acids.

Of note for this clonotype: The germline gene is not matched at one end of the junction; a read error may be the cause. The chain carries TRBV7-8 and TRBJ1-2, with 9 bases aligning to TRBD1. The CDR3 is 17 amino acids. Germline CDR1 reads SGHVS; CDR2 reads FQNEAQ. CDR3 amino acids: CAGSLRRPGQGMDGYTF. CDR3 bases: TGTGCCGGCAGCTTACGACGGCCGGGACAGGGAATGGATGGCTACACCTTC.

Regarding this clonotype: This clone may be a read error of a much larger clone one base away. V gene TRBV12-3 or TRBV12-4 combines with J gene TRBJ1-6, with D possibly TRBD1 on 6 matching bases. This CDR3 is built from 14 residues. V dropped 6 bases and J dropped 5 bases, with 11 bases sitting between them. DNA of the CDR3: TGTGCCAGCAGGCTCTGGACAGATAATTCACCCCTCCACTTT. Translation gives CASRLWTDNSPLHF.

This clonotype was observed many times. V and J are TRBV30 and TRBJ2-6; D remains ambiguous. The CDR3 length is 16 residues. Germline V lookup: CDR1 GTSNPN, CDR2 SVGIG (reference sequence). The ends were cut back, 1 base at V and 1 base at J, with 11 bases in the middle. CDR3 protein: CAWSGLLTSGANVLTF. As DNA, the CDR3 is TGTGCCTGGAGTGGACTTCTGACTTCTGGGGCCAACGTCCTGACTTTC.

A note on this clonotype: An end of the junction does not agree with germline; a read error may underlie this. This rearrangement joins TRBV6-5 to TRBJ2-5; D might be TRBD1 or TRBD2, each matching 6 bases. Germline CDR1 is MNHEY and CDR2 is SVGAGI. The CDR3 totals 15 residues. CDR3 protein: CASSYSTGGMETQYF. Written as DNA, the CDR3 is TGTGCCAGCAGTTACTCGACAGGCGGGATGGAGACACAGTACTTC.

On this clonotype: Germline and junction disagree at one end, which may indicate a read error. The J gene is TRBJ2-1, the V gene TRBV5-4; 8 bases match TRBD2. The CDR3 has 15 residues. Germline assignment: CDR1 SGHNT and CDR2 YYREEE (reference sequence). CDR3: CASSLAGGLYNEQLF. The CDR3 region has the DNA TGTGCCAGCAGCTTGGCGGGAGGGCTTTATAATGAGCAGTTGTTC. The full variable domain, in which reference TRBV5-4 and TRBJ2-1 provide the parts outside the CDR3, is ETGVTQSPTHLIKTRGQQVTLRCSSQSGHNTVSWYQQALGQGPQFIFQYYREEENGRGNFPPRFSGLQFPNYSSELNVNALELDDSALYLCASSLAGGLYNEQLFGPGTRLTVL.

The chain couples TRBV7-9 to TRBJ1-1, with D hard to call. CDR1 and CDR2 from the germline V gene are SEHNR and FQNEAQ (reference sequence). CDR3 size: 13 residues. V was trimmed by 5 bases and J by 6 bases, leaving 13 bases between them. This chain's CDR3 is CASSKGYGAEAFF. CDR3 coding DNA: TGTGCCAGCAGCAAAGGGTATGGGGCTGAAGCTTTCTTT.

V gene TRBV28 combines with J gene TRBJ2-3; perhaps TRBD1 as D (6 bases). The germline gives CDR1 MDHEN, CDR2 SYDVKM. There are 15 residues in the CDR3. Between the trimmed V and J ends, which lost 3 bases and 1 base, there was a span of 11 bases. CDR3 bases: TGTGCCAGCAGTTTCCCACGACAGGGCACAGATACGCAGTATTTT. Amino acid sequence: CASSFPRQGTDTQYF.

The chain recombines TRBV4-1 with TRBJ1-5; 9 bases line up with TRBD1. J lost 0 bases, V lost 3 bases, and 3 bases had no gene match. The germline V gene encodes CDR1 MGHRA and CDR2 YSYEKL. CDR3 size: 16 residues. The CDR3 sequence is CASSHRTGDSNQPQHF. The CDR3 coding sequence is TGCGCCAGCAGCCATAGGACAGGGGATAGCAATCAGCCCCAGCATTTT.

Worth noting for this clonotype: A clone one base away is much larger, so this may be a read error. The V call is TRBV7-8, the J call TRBJ2-2; D is uncertain. Germline CDR1 is SGHVS and CDR2 is FQNEAQ. The CDR3 contains 11 residues. CDR3 sequence reads: CTSTTTGELFF. DNA for the CDR3: TGTACCAGCACCACCACCGGGGAGCTGTTTTTT.